This T cell receptor beta chain was sequenced in a study of shared clonotypes between healthy human individuals. Only CD45RO-negative cells positively selected for CCR7 counted as naive CD8 cells, so terminally differentiated effector memory CD45RA+ cells were excluded. The assay was immunoSEQ multiplex PCR, and TCRdb's table has in-frame clones only and misses some. The sample contains millions of clones, about 95% of which appear only once. Germline assignment: CDR1 SGHVS and CDR2 FNYEAQ. The trim removed 8 bases at V and 2 bases at J, leaving 13 bases unmatched. CDR3 size: 16 residues. The clonotype was recovered from a man younger than 35 in good health. The chain has TRBV7-6 and TRBJ2-5, with 8 bases aligning to TRBD2. Sequencing was done on a sample of naive CD8+ T cells sorted from blood. The CDR3 region is CASRSNREGRQETQYF. CDR3 in DNA: TGTGCCAGCCGCTCTAATCGGGAGGGGAGGCAAGAGACCCAGTACTTC. Together with reference TRBV7-6 and TRBJ2-5, the CDR3 gives the full variable domain: GAGVSQSPRYKVTKRGQDVALRCDPISGHVSLYWYRQALGQGPEFLTYFNYEAQQDKSGLPNDRFSAERPEGSISTLTIQRTEQRDSAMYRCASRSNREGRQETQYFGPGTRLLVL.